Each of the 30 T cell receptor beta chains below was sequenced from the same sample in a study of blood T cell repertoires in COVID-19. Sequencing was performed with immunoSEQ multiplex PCR; in TCRdb, only in-frame clones are kept and a portion is missing. Among approximately 180,000 clones listed, approximately 73% were seen once. Input material: PBMCs or T cells enriched from blood (not recorded which). These receptors were taken from a woman in her forties or fifties with acute COVID-19.

This clone was seen just once. The rearrangement joins TRBV27 to TRBJ1-5, with 7 bases fitting TRBD1. V was pared by 2 bases and J by 2 bases, with 9 bases of the junction left unmatched. Germline V gene lookup returns CDR1 MNHEY and CDR2 SMNVEV (reference sequence). The CDR3 is 17 amino acids. As DNA, the CDR3 is TGTGCCAGCAGTTTAGGCCAGGGGGTGGGAGGCAATCAGCCCCAGCATTTT. It yields the protein CASSLGQGVGGNQPQHF.

The chain links TRBV2 to TRBJ1-5; a weak D match, TRBD1 (5 bases). CDR3 length: 13 residues. Per germline, CDR1 SNHLY and CDR2 FYNNEI. Trimming took off 7 bases at V and 3 bases at J, with 10 bases between the two ends. The CDR3 sequence: CASMTDYNQPQHF. The CDR3 DNA reads as TGTGCCAGCATGACAGATTACAATCAGCCCCAGCATTTT.

The V call is TRBV7-9, the J call TRBJ2-7; D uncertain. Trimming left V 2 bases short and J 3 bases short, with 5 bases between. Germline V CDR1 and CDR2: SEHNR, FQNEAQ (reference sequence). The CDR3 length is 12 residues. The DNA for the CDR3 is TGTGCCAGCAGCTTAAATAGCTACGAGCAGTACGTC. Protein product: CASSLNSYEQYV.

The V gene is TRBV30, the J gene TRBJ1-4; 9 nucleotides line up with TRBD1. The CDR3 has 17 residues. Germline V gene data show CDR1 as GTSNPN and CDR2 as SVGIG (reference sequence). V was pared by 4 bases and J by 0 bases, with 9 bases of the junction left unmatched. For the CDR3, the DNA is TGTGCCTGGACCTCGGGACAGGGATTCTCAACTAATGAAAAACTGTTTTTT. Translation gives CAWTSGQGFSTNEKLFF.

This clone turned up a few times. V is TRBV6-5 and J is TRBJ1-5; tentative D call: TRBD1 (5 bases). Deletions cut 0 bases from V and 4 bases from J, with 10 bases between. Germline-derived CDR1 and CDR2 are MNHEY and SVGAGI. This CDR3 is built from 15 residues. The CDR3 DNA sequence: TGTGCCAGCAGTTACTCAGGGGATCGGAATCAGCCCCAGCATTTT. It yields the protein CASSYSGDRNQPQHF.

This clone was detected only a few times. The gene calls are TRBV5-1 and TRBJ2-2; TRBD1 matches 9 bases. The CDR3 has 17 amino acids. V lost 6 bases to trimming and J lost 2 bases; unmatched junction nucleotides: 11. The germline V gene encodes CDR1 SGHRS and CDR2 YFSETQ. The CDR3 DNA sequence: TGCGCCAGCACACTCGCTCGGACAGGGGTTAACACCGGGGAGCTGTTTTTT. It yields the protein CASTLARTGVNTGELFF.

The V call is TRBV7-6, the J call TRBJ1-3; D is uncertain. The CDR3 length is 15 residues. In germline, CDR1 is SGHVS, CDR2 FNYEAQ. Trimming left V 5 bases short and J 0 bases short, with 11 bases between. The CDR3 DNA reads TGTGCCAGCAGCCCGGGATCTAGCTCTGGAAACACCATATATTTT. The encoded protein is CASSPGSSSGNTIYF.

This clone was counted between two and nine times. This chain uses TRBV5-8 with TRBJ1-2; D perhaps matches TRBD1 (5 bases). Germline CDR1 and CDR2: SGHTS and YDEGEE. Trimming took off 7 bases at V and 3 bases at J, with 16 bases between the two ends. The CDR3 runs 14 residues. CDR3 DNA: TGTGCCAGCCTCCAGCGGGGCGGATACTATGGCTACACCTTC. This codes for CASLQRGGYYGYTF.

The chain uses TRBV27 and TRBJ2-2; 9 bases fit TRBD2. The CDR3 contains 17 residues. The trim removed 5 bases at V and 7 bases at J, leaving 14 bases unmatched. Germline V gene sequence: CDR1 MNHEY, CDR2 SMNVEV (reference sequence). The CDR3 coding sequence is TGTGCCAGCAGTCCCCCCCACTGGCTAGCGGGGATCGGGGAGCTGTTTTTT. Its protein product is CASSPPHWLAGIGELFF.

The V gene is TRBV28, the J gene TRBJ2-5; possibly TRBD2 for D (5 bases). The CDR3 contains 15 residues. The V end was cut by 8 bases, the J end by 2 bases, with 18 bases between. The germline V gene encodes CDR1 MDHEN and CDR2 SYDVKM. The CDR3 DNA sequence: TGTGCCAGCCGGCTAGGTGACTATGGACAAGAGACCCAGTACTTC. Translated: CASRLGDYGQETQYF.

The V gene is TRBV29-1, the J gene TRBJ1-1; 7 bases are shared with TRBD1. The trim removed 5 bases at V and 2 bases at J, leaving 11 bases unmatched. The germline gives CDR1 SQVTM, CDR2 ANQGSEA. This CDR3 is 15 amino acids long. CDR3 residues: CSVFKRQGGNTEAFF. The DNA for the CDR3 is TGCAGCGTTTTCAAGCGTCAGGGGGGAAACACTGAAGCTTTCTTT.

This clone turned up a few times. The V gene is TRBV7-8, the J gene TRBJ1-4; D perhaps matches TRBD1 (5 bases). The CDR3 runs to 14 residues. Trimming stripped 1 base from V and 8 bases from J, with 11 bases between. The germline V gene encodes CDR1 SGHVS and CDR2 FQNEAQ. CDR3: CASSLDTGREKLFF. The DNA for the CDR3 is TGTGCCAGCAGCTTAGATACAGGTCGAGAAAAACTGTTTTTT. Complete variable domain (other parts from reference TRBV7-8 and TRBJ1-4): GAGVSQSPRYKVAKRGQDVALRCDPISGHVSLFWYQQALGQGPEFLTYFQNEAQLDKSGLPSDRFFAERPEGSVSTLKIQRTQQEDSAVYLCASSLDTGREKLFFGSGTQLSVL.

V is TRBV9 and J is TRBJ1-6, with D possibly being TRBD1 (6 bases). V lost 5 bases and J lost 10, with 16 bases in between. Per the germline V gene, CDR1 is SGDLS and CDR2 is YYNGEE. The CDR3 totals 14 residues. The CDR3, as DNA: TGTGCCAGCAGTCTGACAGGACCGAGATCACCCCTCCACTTT. Protein: CASSLTGPRSPLHF.

About this clone: Other nucleotide sequences from this sample produce the same CDR3. The V gene is TRBV28, the J gene TRBJ1-2, with 8 bases aligning to TRBD1. V lost 6 bases and J lost 8; bases outside the gene matches: 8. This CDR3 is 13 amino acids long. Germline-derived CDR1 and CDR2 are MDHEN and SYDVKM. For the CDR3, the DNA is TGTGCCAGCAGCGAACAGACAGGGGTAGGCTACACCTTC. Translation gives CASSEQTGVGYTF.

V and J are TRBV2 and TRBJ1-2; 7 bases line up with TRBD1. J was trimmed by 7 bases and V by 6 bases; bases with no gene match: 11. Germline lookup yields CDR1 SNHLY and CDR2 FYNNEI. The CDR3 covers 14 residues. This CDR3 is CASSPQGVGGGYTF. DNA for the CDR3: TGTGCCAGCAGCCCCCAGGGGGTCGGCGGTGGCTACACCTTC.

Regarding this clone: Other nucleotide sequences in the sample specify the same CDR3. The rearrangement uses TRBV6-5 and TRBJ1-2, with TRBD1 identical over 10 bases. Germline V gene data show CDR1 as MNHEY and CDR2 as SVGAGI. The CDR3 has 12 amino acids. V lost 6 bases to trimming and J lost 7 bases; unmatched junction nucleotides: 2. The CDR3 protein is CASRGQGSGYTF. CDR3 DNA sequence: TGTGCCAGCAGGGGACAGGGGAGTGGCTACACCTTC.

The V and J genes are TRBV2 and TRBJ2-2; TRBD1 might be the D (5 bases). The CDR3 extends over 15 amino acids. V was shortened by 6 bases and J by 0 bases, with 11 bases between the two germline ends. Germline CDR1 and CDR2: SNHLY and FYNNEI. The CDR3 DNA reads TGTGCCAGCAGCCCGGACAAATCGAACACCGGGGAGCTGTTTTTT. As protein: CASSPDKSNTGELFF.

CDR3 sequence: CASSSFRLGETQYF. CDR3 coding DNA: TGTGCCAGCAGCTCCTTTCGGTTGGGCGAGACCCAGTACTTC. The rearrangement links TRBV7-9 to TRBJ2-5; no firm D call. Germline loops: CDR1 SEHNR, CDR2 FQNEAQ (reference sequence). The CDR3 is 14 amino acids. Trimming took 4 bases from V and 5 from J, leaving 14 bases between them.

Details on this clone: This sample also contains other DNA sequences that code for the same CDR3. This sequence joins TRBV5-8 and TRBJ1-1; 11 bases agree with TRBD1. Trimming cost V 4 bases and J 5 bases; bases outside gene matches: 4. The CDR3 covers 14 residues. CDR1 is SGHTS and CDR2 is YDEGEE in the germline V gene. The CDR3 region is CASSRDRGGTEAFF. The CDR3 bases are TGTGCCAGCAGCCGGGACAGGGGGGGAACTGAAGCTTTCTTT.

This chain links TRBV7-2 with TRBJ2-6, with 11 positions matching TRBD1. There are 19 residues in the CDR3. Trimming cost V 4 bases and J 4 bases; bases outside gene matches: 12. Germline CDR1 reads SGHTA; CDR2 reads FQGNSA. CDR3 loop: CASSSRSGQGARGANVLTF. The CDR3, as DNA: TGTGCCAGCAGCTCCCGATCAGGACAGGGGGCGAGAGGGGCCAACGTCCTGACTTTC.

The gene calls are TRBV7-9 and TRBJ1-2, with D possibly being TRBD1 (5 bases). Germline V gene data show CDR1 as SEHNR and CDR2 as FQNEAQ (reference sequence). The germline V and J ends were trimmed by 2 bases and 2 bases, with 9 bases remaining between them. The CDR3 loop spans 14 amino acids. The CDR3 loop reads CASSLSQGNYGYTF. As DNA, the CDR3 is TGTGCCAGCAGCTTATCGCAGGGCAACTATGGCTACACCTTC.

This chain connects TRBV27 to TRBJ1-2, with D perhaps TRBD1 (6 bases). Germline CDR1 MNHEY, CDR2 SMNVEV (reference sequence). The germline V and J ends were trimmed by 5 bases and 4 bases, with 17 bases remaining between them. The CDR3 extends over 15 amino acids. In DNA form, the CDR3 reads TGTGCCAGCAGTCTAGCCGGGACATCCCCCTATGGCTACACCTTC. Its translation is CASSLAGTSPYGYTF.

J is TRBJ2-1 and V is TRBV25-1, with 11 nucleotides matching TRBD2. The CDR3 is made up of 15 amino acids. The germline V gene has CDR1 MGHDK and CDR2 SYGVNS. The V gene end was trimmed by 7 bases and the J gene end by 4 bases; junction bases not matched to a gene: 6. CDR3 sequence: CASTDTSGGYNEQFF. The CDR3 DNA reads TGTGCCAGCACCGATACTAGCGGGGGTTACAATGAGCAGTTCTTC. Variable domain in full (rest from reference TRBV25-1 and TRBJ2-1): EADIYQTPRYLVIGTGKKITLECSQTMGHDKMYWYQQDPGMELHLIHYSYGVNSTEKGDLSSESTVSRIRTEHFPLTLESARPSHTSQYLCASTDTSGGYNEQFFGPGTRLTVL.

The chain is built from TRBV19 and TRBJ1-1; D is undetermined. Germline CDR1 LNHDA, CDR2 SQIVND (reference sequence). This CDR3 is built from 16 residues. With 3 bases removed from V and 6 bases from J, the gap between germline ends came to 20 bases. CDR3 in amino acids: CASSMLKTASSPEAFF. Written as DNA, the CDR3 is TGTGCCAGTAGTATGCTTAAGACGGCTTCTAGCCCTGAAGCTTTCTTT.

This clone came up a few times. V gene TRBV7-2 combines with J gene TRBJ1-6; 12 nucleotides align to TRBD1. CDR3 length: 16 residues. With V trimmed by 3 bases and J by 7 bases, 4 bases remained unmatched. CDR1 and CDR2 from the germline V gene are SGHTA and FQGNSA. The CDR3 coding sequence is TGTGCCAGCAGCTTCGACGGGACAGGGGGCAATTCACCCCTCCACTTT. Its translation is CASSFDGTGGNSPLHF.

V and J are TRBV5-4 and TRBJ1-2, with 7 bases lining up with TRBD1. Losses at the gene ends were 4 bases for V and 1 base for J; bases not matched to a gene: 4. CDR3 length: 14 residues. Germline loops: CDR1 SGHNT, CDR2 YYREEE (reference sequence). The CDR3 region is CASSRGLNNYGYTF. As DNA, the CDR3 is TGTGCCAGCAGCAGGGGGCTAAATAACTATGGCTACACCTTC.

This clone was detected only once. The chain combines TRBV18 with TRBJ1-6; TRBD1 aligns across 7 bases. Trimming cost V 3 bases and J 7 bases; bases outside gene matches: 6. The length of the CDR3 is 15 residues. Germline CDR1 and CDR2: KGHSH and LQKENI. This CDR3 is CASSPDRARNSPLHF. The CDR3 nucleotides read TGTGCCAGCTCACCTGACAGGGCACGGAATTCACCCCTCCACTTT.

This chain joins TRBV7-2 and TRBJ2-3; 9 bases are shared with TRBD2. Germline assignment: CDR1 SGHTA and CDR2 FQGNSA. V dropped 1 base and J dropped 5; count of bases not matched to a gene: 10. CDR3 length: 17 residues. DNA of the CDR3: TGTGCCAGCAGCTTAGGGTCTAGCGGGGTGAGGAGAGATACGCAGTATTTT. It yields the protein CASSLGSSGVRRDTQYF. The full variable domain, rest sourced from reference TRBV7-2 and TRBJ2-3, is GAGVSQSPSNKVTEKGKDVELRCDPISGHTALYWYRQSLGQGLEFLIYFQGNSAPDKSGLPSDRFSAERTGGSVSTLTIQRTQQEDSAVYLCASSLGSSGVRRDTQYFGPGTRLTVL.

The rearrangement links TRBV19 to TRBJ2-2, with 9 bases identical to TRBD2. This CDR3 is 16 amino acids long. With V trimmed by 3 bases and J by 6 bases, 8 bases remained unmatched. Germline CDR1 LNHDA, CDR2 SQIVND (reference sequence). Here the CDR3 reads CASSILPSGVAGELFF. In DNA, the CDR3 is TGTGCCAGTAGTATCCTACCTAGCGGGGTCGCCGGGGAGCTGTTTTTT.

The gene calls are TRBV3-1 (or the pseudogene TRBV3-2) and TRBJ1-6; TRBD1 aligns across 8 bases. Germline loops: CDR1 LGHDT, CDR2 YNNKEL (reference sequence). V lost 6 bases and J lost 10; bases outside the gene matches: 11. The CDR3 consists of 15 residues. CDR3 DNA sequence: TGTGCCAGCAGGTCAAGGACAGGGTCAGAGTCACCCCTCCACTTT. Residues: CASRSRTGSESPLHF.